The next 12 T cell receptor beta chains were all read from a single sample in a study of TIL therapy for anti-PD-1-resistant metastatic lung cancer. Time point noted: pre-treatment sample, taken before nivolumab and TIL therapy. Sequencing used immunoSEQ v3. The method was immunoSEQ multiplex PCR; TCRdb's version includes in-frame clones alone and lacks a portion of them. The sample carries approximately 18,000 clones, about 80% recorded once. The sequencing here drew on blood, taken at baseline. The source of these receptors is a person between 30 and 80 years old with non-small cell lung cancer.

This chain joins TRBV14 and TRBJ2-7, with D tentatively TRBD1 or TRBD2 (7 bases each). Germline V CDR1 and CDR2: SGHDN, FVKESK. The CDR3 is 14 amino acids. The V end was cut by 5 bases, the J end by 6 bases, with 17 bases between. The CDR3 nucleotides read TGTGCCAGCAGCAAGAGGAGCAGGGGGGGCGAGCAGTACTTC. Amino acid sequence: CASSKRSRGGEQYF.

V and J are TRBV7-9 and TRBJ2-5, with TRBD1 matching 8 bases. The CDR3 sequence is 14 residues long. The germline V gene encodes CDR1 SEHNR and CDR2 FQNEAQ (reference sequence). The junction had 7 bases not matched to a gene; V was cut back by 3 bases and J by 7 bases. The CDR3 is CASSLAQGAGTQYF. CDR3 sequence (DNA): TGTGCCAGCAGCTTGGCCCAGGGGGCAGGGACCCAGTACTTC.

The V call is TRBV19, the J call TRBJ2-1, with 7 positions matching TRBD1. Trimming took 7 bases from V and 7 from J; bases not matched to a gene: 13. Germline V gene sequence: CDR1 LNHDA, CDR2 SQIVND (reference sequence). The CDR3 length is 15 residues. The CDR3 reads CASTLRGGAVNEQFF. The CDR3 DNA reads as TGTGCCAGTACCCTCCGAGGGGGCGCAGTAAATGAGCAGTTCTTC.

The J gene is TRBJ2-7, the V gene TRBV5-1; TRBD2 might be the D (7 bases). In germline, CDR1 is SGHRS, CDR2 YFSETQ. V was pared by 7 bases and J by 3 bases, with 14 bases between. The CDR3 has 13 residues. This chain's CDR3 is CASARGADYEQYF. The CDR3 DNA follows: TGCGCCAGCGCACGGGGGGCCGACTACGAGCAGTACTTC.

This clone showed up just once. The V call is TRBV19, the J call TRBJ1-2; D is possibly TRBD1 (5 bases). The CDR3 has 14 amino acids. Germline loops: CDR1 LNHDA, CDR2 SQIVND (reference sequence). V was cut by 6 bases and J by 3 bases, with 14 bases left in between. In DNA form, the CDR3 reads TGTGCCAGTAGCTCCCAATCGGGGGACTATGGCTACACCTTC. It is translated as CASSSQSGDYGYTF.

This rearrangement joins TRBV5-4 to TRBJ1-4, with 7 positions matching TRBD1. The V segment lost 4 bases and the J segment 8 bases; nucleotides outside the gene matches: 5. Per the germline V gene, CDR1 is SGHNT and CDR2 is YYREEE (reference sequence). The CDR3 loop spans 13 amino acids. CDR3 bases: TGTGCCAGCAGCCCCCCGGGACAGGAAAAACTGTTTTTT. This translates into CASSPPGQEKLFF.

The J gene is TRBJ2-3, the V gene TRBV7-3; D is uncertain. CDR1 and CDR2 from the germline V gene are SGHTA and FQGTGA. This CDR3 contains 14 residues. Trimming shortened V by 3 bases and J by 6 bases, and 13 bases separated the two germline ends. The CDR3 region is CASSFNRPPDTQYF. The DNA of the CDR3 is TGTGCCAGCAGCTTTAATCGTCCTCCGGATACGCAGTATTTT.

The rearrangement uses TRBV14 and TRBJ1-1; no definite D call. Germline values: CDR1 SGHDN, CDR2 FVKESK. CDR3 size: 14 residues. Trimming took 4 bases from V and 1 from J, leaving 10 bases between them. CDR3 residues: CASSLRAGNTEAFF. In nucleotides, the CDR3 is TGTGCCAGCAGCCTAAGGGCCGGGAACACTGAAGCTTTCTTT.

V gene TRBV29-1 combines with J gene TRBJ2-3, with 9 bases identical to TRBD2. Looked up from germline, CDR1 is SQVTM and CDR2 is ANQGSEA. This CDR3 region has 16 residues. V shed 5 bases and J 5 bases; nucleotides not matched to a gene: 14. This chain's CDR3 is CSVLSTAGGLGDTQYF. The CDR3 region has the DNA TGCAGCGTTCTTAGTACGGCGGGGGGGTTGGGAGATACGCAGTATTTT.

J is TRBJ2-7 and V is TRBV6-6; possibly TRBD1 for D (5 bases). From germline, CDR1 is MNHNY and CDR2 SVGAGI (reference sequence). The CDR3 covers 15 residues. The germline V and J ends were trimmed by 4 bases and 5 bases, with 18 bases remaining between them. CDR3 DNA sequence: TGTGCCAGCAGTTCCGGTTCGGGCAGGGTTAACGAGCAGTACTTC. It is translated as CASSSGSGRVNEQYF.

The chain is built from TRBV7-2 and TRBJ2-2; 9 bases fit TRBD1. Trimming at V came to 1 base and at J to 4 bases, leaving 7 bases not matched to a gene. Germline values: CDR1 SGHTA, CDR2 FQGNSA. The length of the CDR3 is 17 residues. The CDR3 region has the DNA TGTGCCAGCAGCTTAGGTCCGGGACAGGGAGTCACCGGGGAGCTGTTTTTT. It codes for CASSLGPGQGVTGELFF.

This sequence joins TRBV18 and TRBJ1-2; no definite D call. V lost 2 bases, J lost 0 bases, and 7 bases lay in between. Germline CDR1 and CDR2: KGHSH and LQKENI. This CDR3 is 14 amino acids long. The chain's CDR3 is CASSPVGANYGYTF. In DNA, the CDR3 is TGTGCCAGCTCACCAGTGGGAGCTAACTATGGCTACACCTTC.